This is a list of T cell receptor beta chains from one sample in a study of T cell repertoires in cytomegalovirus infection. Their antigens are not known. TCRdb passed the reads through MiXCR, listing each CDR3 protein once. The repertoire holds under 150,000 distinct CDR3 sequences, 20% to 30% seen once, with 34% in the top ten. The source material was PBMCs, sequenced either directly or after in vitro stimulation (not recorded which). These receptors were taken from a human donor in good health (CMV status not recorded). Some clones in this sample may be carry-over from other donors' samples. Each CDR3 is given with its conserved first and last residue. Each record gives: V gene, D gene, J gene, clone size, CDR3 protein, CDR3 DNA. The D gene is left open where the match is weak. Clone sizes are given selectively: once, few, many, or a class where the clone is expanded.

V gene: TRBV11-2
D gene: NA
J gene: TRBJ2-2
clone size: few
CDR3 protein: CASSPGRGNTGELFF
CDR3 DNA: TGTGCCAGCAGCCCGGGACGGGGGAACACCGGGGAGCTGTTTTTT

V gene: TRBV11-2
D gene: NA
J gene: TRBJ1-1
clone size: NA
CDR3 protein: CASSLKAEAFF
CDR3 DNA: TGTGCCAGCAGCCTCAAGGCTGAAGCTTTCTTT

V gene: TRBV19
D gene: NA
J gene: TRBJ2-1
clone size: few
CDR3 protein: CATLTRGEYNEQFF
CDR3 DNA: TGTGCCACCCTCACCAGGGGGGAATACAATGAGCAGTTCTTC

V gene: TRBV4-3
D gene: NA
J gene: TRBJ1-4
clone size: NA
CDR3 protein: CASSSKISGLSEKLFF
CDR3 DNA: TGCGCCAGCAGCTCCAAGATTTCGGGGCTTAGTGAAAAACTGTTTTTT

V gene: TRBV20-1
D gene: NA
J gene: TRBJ2-3
clone size: NA
CDR3 protein: CSARSSGGAVDTQYF
CDR3 DNA: TGCAGTGCTAGATCCTCCGGGGGCGCCGTAGATACGCAGTATTTT

V gene: TRBV5-1
D gene: TRBD1
J gene: TRBJ2-5
clone size: few
CDR3 protein: CASSAVPTGAKTQYF
CDR3 DNA: TGCGCCAGCAGCGCGGTACCGACAGGGGCAAAGACCCAGTACTTC

V gene: TRBV19
D gene: TRBD1
J gene: TRBJ1-5
clone size: NA
CDR3 protein: CASSLQGRNQPQHF
CDR3 DNA: TGTGCCAGTAGTTTACAGGGGCGGAATCAGCCCCAGCATTTT

V gene: TRBV11-3
D gene: TRBD2
J gene: TRBJ2-1
clone size: many
CDR3 protein: CASSLDGTSGSGSYNEQFF
CDR3 DNA: TGTGCCAGCAGCTTAGATGGGACTAGCGGGAGTGGGTCCTACAATGAGCAGTTCTTC

V gene: TRBV10-2
D gene: NA
J gene: TRBJ1-1
clone size: few
CDR3 protein: CASRGRQPEAFF
CDR3 DNA: TGCGCCAGCAGAGGACGGCAGCCTGAAGCTTTCTTT

V gene: TRBV19
D gene: NA
J gene: TRBJ2-1
clone size: few
CDR3 protein: CASSMTSSYNEQFF
CDR3 DNA: TGTGCCAGTAGTATGACTAGCTCCTACAATGAGCAGTTCTTC

V gene: TRBV6-1
D gene: TRBD1
J gene: TRBJ2-3
clone size: NA
CDR3 protein: CASTGQGIGTDTQYF
CDR3 DNA: TGTGCCAGCACGGGACAGGGGATAGGCACAGATACGCAGTATTTT

V gene: TRBV9
D gene: TRBD1
J gene: TRBJ1-2
clone size: NA
CDR3 protein: CASSDGTDYGYTF
CDR3 DNA: TGTGCCAGCAGCGACGGGACAGACTATGGCTACACCTTC

V gene: TRBV5-5
D gene: TRBD2
J gene: TRBJ2-4
clone size: NA
CDR3 protein: CASSWDTGTSGLAKNIQYF
CDR3 DNA: TGTGCCAGCAGCTGGGATACCGGGACTAGCGGACTAGCCAAAAACATTCAGTACTTC

V gene: TRBV28
D gene: NA
J gene: TRBJ2-1
clone size: few
CDR3 protein: CASSEIGDGYEQFF
CDR3 DNA: TGTGCCAGCAGTGAGATCGGGGACGGCTATGAGCAGTTCTTC

V gene: TRBV19
D gene: NA
J gene: TRBJ2-2
clone size: NA
CDR3 protein: CASSRSYTGELFF
CDR3 DNA: TGTGCCAGTAGTCGCAGCTACACCGGGGAGCTGTTTTTT

V gene: TRBV18
D gene: NA
J gene: TRBJ2-3
clone size: NA
CDR3 protein: CASSPAPPGRDTDTQYF
CDR3 DNA: TGTGCCAGCTCACCCGCCCCTCCGGGACGTGACACAGATACGCAGTATTTT

V gene: TRBV28
D gene: NA
J gene: TRBJ2-5
clone size: few
CDR3 protein: CASSFGLNQETQYF
CDR3 DNA: TGTGCCAGCAGTTTCGGACTAAACCAAGAGACCCAGTACTTC

V gene: TRBV5-4
D gene: TRBD2
J gene: TRBJ2-3
clone size: NA
CDR3 protein: CASSKLAGGDDTQYF
CDR3 DNA: TGTGCCAGCAGCAAACTAGCGGGAGGGGACGATACGCAGTATTTT

V gene: TRBV19
D gene: NA
J gene: TRBJ1-1
clone size: NA
CDR3 protein: CASSTYGWNTEAFF
CDR3 DNA: TGTGCCAGTAGTACTTACGGATGGAACACTGAAGCTTTCTTT

V gene: TRBV11-2
D gene: NA
J gene: TRBJ2-3
clone size: few
CDR3 protein: CASSLGGRGTDTQYF
CDR3 DNA: TGTGCCAGCAGCTTAGGGGGCAGAGGTACAGATACGCAGTATTTT

V gene: TRBV6-2/TRBV6-3
D gene: NA
J gene: TRBJ2-4
clone size: NA
CDR3 protein: CASRSLRVGENGNIQYF
CDR3 DNA: TGTGCCAGCAGAAGCCTCCGGGTGGGGGAGAATGGAAACATTCAGTACTTC

V gene: TRBV7-4
D gene: TRBD1
J gene: TRBJ1-2
clone size: NA
CDR3 protein: CASSRAGTGDGYTF
CDR3 DNA: TGTGCCAGCAGCCGAGCCGGGACAGGGGATGGCTACACCTTC

V gene: TRBV29-1
D gene: TRBD1
J gene: TRBJ1-2
clone size: few
CDR3 protein: CSVEDREYGYTF
CDR3 DNA: TGCAGCGTCGAGGACAGGGAGTATGGCTACACCTTC

V gene: TRBV6-2/TRBV6-3
D gene: NA
J gene: TRBJ1-2
clone size: NA
CDR3 protein: CASRPLFLQTHYGYTF
CDR3 DNA: TGTGCCAGCAGACCCCTCTTCCTACAGACCCACTATGGCTACACCTTC

V gene: TRBV5-4
D gene: NA
J gene: TRBJ2-7
clone size: once
CDR3 protein: CASSFGRGTYEQYF
CDR3 DNA: TGTGCCAGCAGCTTCGGCAGGGGCACCTACGAGCAGTACTTC

V gene: TRBV11-2
D gene: TRBD2
J gene: TRBJ2-5
clone size: NA
CDR3 protein: CASSLRTSGRETQYF
CDR3 DNA: TGTGCCAGCAGCCTAAGGACTAGCGGGAGAGAGACCCAGTACTTC

V gene: TRBV12-3/TRBV12-4
D gene: NA
J gene: TRBJ1-5
clone size: few
CDR3 protein: CASSLNTAGNQPQHF
CDR3 DNA: TGTGCCAGCAGTTTAAACACTGCGGGCAATCAGCCCCAGCATTTT

V gene: TRBV27
D gene: TRBD1
J gene: TRBJ1-1
clone size: NA
CDR3 protein: CASSRDSLNTAFF
CDR3 DNA: TGTGCCAGCAGTCGGGACAGTCTTAATACAGCTTTCTTT

V gene: TRBV5-4
D gene: TRBD2
J gene: TRBJ2-3
clone size: few
CDR3 protein: CASSSTSGSTDTQYF
CDR3 DNA: TGTGCCAGCAGCTCGACTAGCGGGAGCACAGATACGCAGTATTTT

V gene: TRBV19
D gene: TRBD2
J gene: TRBJ2-1
clone size: NA
CDR3 protein: CASSDSTGTSGYNEQFF
CDR3 DNA: TGTGCCAGTAGTGATAGTACCGGGACTAGCGGGTACAATGAGCAGTTCTTC

V gene: TRBV7-6
D gene: NA
J gene: TRBJ2-5
clone size: NA
CDR3 protein: CASSLARDAETQYF
CDR3 DNA: TGTGCCAGCAGCTTAGCCCGGGACGCGGAGACCCAGTACTTC

V gene: TRBV6-2/TRBV6-3
D gene: NA
J gene: TRBJ2-5
clone size: few
CDR3 protein: CASSDHLETQYF
CDR3 DNA: TGTGCCAGCAGTGATCACTTGGAGACCCAGTACTTC

V gene: TRBV29-1
D gene: NA
J gene: TRBJ2-1
clone size: few
CDR3 protein: CSVPRGGGDEQFF
CDR3 DNA: TGCAGCGTCCCAAGGGGGGGAGGGGATGAGCAGTTCTTC

V gene: TRBV20-1
D gene: NA
J gene: TRBJ1-4
clone size: NA
CDR3 protein: CSATGGVSNEKLFF
CDR3 DNA: TGCAGTGCTACGGGAGGGGTTTCTAATGAAAAACTGTTTTTT

V gene: TRBV4-3
D gene: TRBD1
J gene: TRBJ1-2
clone size: few
CDR3 protein: CASSQRPPGQGAGGYTF
CDR3 DNA: TGCGCCAGCAGCCAAAGGCCCCCGGGACAGGGGGCGGGTGGCTACACCTTC

V gene: TRBV7-9
D gene: NA
J gene: TRBJ1-5
clone size: many
CDR3 protein: CASSSPGSINQPQHF
CDR3 DNA: TGTGCCAGCAGCTCACCCGGGTCTATCAATCAGCCCCAGCATTTT

V gene: TRBV12-5
D gene: NA
J gene: TRBJ2-2
clone size: few
CDR3 protein: CASGRNTGELFF
CDR3 DNA: TGTGCTAGTGGCCGAAACACCGGGGAGCTGTTTTTT

V gene: TRBV11-3
D gene: TRBD1
J gene: TRBJ1-1
clone size: NA
CDR3 protein: CASSDRGGNTEAFF
CDR3 DNA: TGTGCCAGCAGCGACAGGGGCGGGAACACTGAAGCTTTCTTT

V gene: TRBV29-1
D gene: TRBD1
J gene: TRBJ2-7
clone size: NA
CDR3 protein: CSATRQGPTYEQYF
CDR3 DNA: TGCAGCGCGACAAGACAGGGCCCCACCTACGAGCAGTACTTC

V gene: TRBV27
D gene: NA
J gene: TRBJ1-2
clone size: NA
CDR3 protein: CASSTIPVYYGYTF
CDR3 DNA: TGTGCCAGCAGTACCATACCCGTTTACTATGGCTACACCTTC

V gene: TRBV29-1
D gene: NA
J gene: TRBJ1-2
clone size: NA
CDR3 protein: CSATGSIYGYTF
CDR3 DNA: TGCAGCGCCACCGGCAGTATATATGGCTACACCTTC

V gene: TRBV7-2
D gene: NA
J gene: TRBJ2-2
clone size: many
CDR3 protein: CASSHTREIGGELFF
CDR3 DNA: TGTGCCAGCAGCCACACCAGGGAAATCGGCGGGGAGCTGTTTTTT

V gene: TRBV7-9
D gene: NA
J gene: TRBJ2-7
clone size: few
CDR3 protein: CASSSWDEQYF
CDR3 DNA: TGTGCCAGCAGCTCGTGGGACGAGCAGTACTTC

V gene: TRBV18
D gene: NA
J gene: TRBJ2-1
clone size: NA
CDR3 protein: CASSPPGRSYNEQFF
CDR3 DNA: TGTGCCAGCTCACCCCCCGGCCGCTCCTACAATGAGCAGTTCTTC

V gene: TRBV10-2
D gene: NA
J gene: TRBJ2-5
clone size: NA
CDR3 protein: CASSDQYPGRQETQYF
CDR3 DNA: TGCGCCAGCAGTGACCAATATCCGGGACGCCAAGAGACCCAGTACTTC

V gene: TRBV12-3/TRBV12-4
D gene: NA
J gene: TRBJ1-5
clone size: few
CDR3 protein: CASSLFSVSNQPQHF
CDR3 DNA: TGTGCCAGCAGTTTATTTTCGGTCAGCAATCAGCCCCAGCATTTT

V gene: TRBV6-2/TRBV6-3
D gene: NA
J gene: TRBJ2-4
clone size: few
CDR3 protein: CASSYSSRETDKFRETKNIQYF
CDR3 DNA: TGTGCCAGCAGTTACTCGTCCCGGGAGACCGACAAATTTAGGGAGACCAAAAACATTCAGTACTTC

V gene: TRBV7-2
D gene: TRBD1
J gene: TRBJ1-6
clone size: few
CDR3 protein: CASSQRQGFLSPLHF
CDR3 DNA: TGTGCCAGCAGCCAAAGACAGGGATTTCTTTCACCCCTCCACTTT

V gene: TRBV10-3
D gene: NA
J gene: TRBJ1-2
clone size: NA
CDR3 protein: CAISEGRQGGNGYTF
CDR3 DNA: TGTGCCATCAGTGAGGGCCGACAAGGGGGTAATGGCTACACCTTC